This TCR beta chain was sequenced during a study of tissue T cells after allogeneic stem cell transplantation. Study-level results: Tissue-detected TCR repertoire was only partly captured by blood and spleen T cells. Anatomically similar tissues had similar TCR repertoires within each patient.

V was clipped by 5 bases and J by 2 bases, with 2 bases between them. The CDR3 is 11 residues long. The germline gives CDR1 SGHRS, CDR2 YFSETQ. Data came from immunoSEQ multiplex PCR; TCRdb stores just in-frame clones and leaves some out. The repertoire holds around 4,000 clones, with around 58% as singletons. This clone turned up a few times. Its specificity is not known. The chain couples TRBV5-1 to TRBJ1-3, with D hard to call. The source is an older female donor with lung cancer. The material was tissue from the esophagus, obtained at autopsy. CDR3: CASRTGNTIYF. CDR3 sequence (DNA): TGCGCCAGCAGGACTGGAAACACCATATATTTT.